The present TCR beta chain was sequenced within a study of blood T cells in healthy people across ages. Study observations and caveats: Shifts in expanded clonotypes may have been confounded by donor CMV status, which was unknown. There were more naive CD4+ cells and higher diversity in long-lived donors than in aged donors.

A second PCR of 7 to 11 cycles used a sample-barcoded 5' primer and a J-beta primer mix. Template switching added a 12-random-nucleotide identifier to every cDNA molecule. Using its own MiXCR run on the 5' RACE reads, TCRdb lists one record per CDR3 protein. The data hold 1.5 million to 2 million distinct CDR3 sequences, with roughly 32% observed a single time. Drawing of peripheral blood yielded 8.5 to 10 milliliters from each donor. Details on this clonotype: Its cognate antigen is unknown.

The germline V and J ends were trimmed by 4 bases and 5 bases, with 8 bases remaining between them. Germline V gene sequence: CDR1 DFQATT, CDR2 SNEGSKA (reference sequence). This CDR3 has 11 amino acids. The chain couples TRBV20-1 to TRBJ2-5, with unresolved D. The material sequenced was blood. The TCR comes from a woman aged 25-40 years in good health. CDR3 coding DNA: TGCAGTGCTAACTGGGTCGAGACCCAGTACTTC. It yields the protein CSANWVETQYF.